These T cell receptor beta chains were read from a single sample in a study of cytomegalovirus exposure and HLA in healthy donors. Only in-frame clones appear in the TCRdb table, and some are missing; sequencing was by immunoSEQ multiplex PCR. In the table there are about 160,000 clones, roughly 83% of which are singletons. Material: PBMCs. The receptors here all came from a man aged 30-40 years in good health and CMV-seronegative. Both conserved end residues are part of each CDR3. Each record gives: D gene, J gene, clone size, V gene, CDR3 protein, CDR3 DNA. A D gene is named only where the DNA matches it firmly. A row's size may be missing; if present it is once, few, many or a size class.

d_gene: .
j_gene: TRBJ2-7
abundance: once
v_gene: TRBV7-6
CDR3aa: CASSLRQSSYEQYF
CDR3nt: TGTGCCAGCAGCTTACGACAGAGCTCCTACGAGCAGTACTTC

d_gene: .
j_gene: TRBJ2-5
abundance: few
v_gene: TRBV5-6
CDR3aa: CASSIGGPETQYF
CDR3nt: TGTGCCAGCAGCATCGGGGGGCCGGAGACCCAGTACTTC

d_gene: TRBD2
j_gene: TRBJ2-3
abundance: .
v_gene: TRBV4-2
CDR3aa: CASGTSGNTDTQYF
CDR3nt: TGTGCCAGCGGGACTAGCGGAAACACAGATACGCAGTATTTT

d_gene: .
j_gene: TRBJ1-2
abundance: .
v_gene: TRBV11-2
CDR3aa: CASSLAVDYGYTF
CDR3nt: TGTGCCAGCAGCTTAGCAGTGGACTATGGCTACACCTTC

d_gene: TRBD1
j_gene: TRBJ1-4
abundance: .
v_gene: TRBV5-1
CDR3aa: CASSIGQGVEKLFF
CDR3nt: TGCGCCAGCAGCATAGGACAGGGGGTGGAAAAACTGTTTTTT

d_gene: .
j_gene: TRBJ2-2
abundance: .
v_gene: TRBV2
CDR3aa: CASSVRGNTGELFF
CDR3nt: TGTGCCAGCAGTGTAAGGGGGAACACCGGGGAGCTGTTTTTT

d_gene: .
j_gene: TRBJ2-7
abundance: .
v_gene: TRBV6-1
CDR3aa: CASSEPMRSYEQYF
CDR3nt: TGTGCCAGCAGTGAACCCATGAGGTCCTACGAGCAGTACTTC

d_gene: .
j_gene: TRBJ1-2
abundance: .
v_gene: TRBV11-3
CDR3aa: CASSHGQRRDGYTF
CDR3nt: TGTGCCAGCAGCCACGGACAGAGAAGGGATGGCTACACCTTC

d_gene: TRBD1
j_gene: TRBJ2-2
abundance: .
v_gene: TRBV5-1
CDR3aa: CASSSTTGTENTGELFF
CDR3nt: TGCGCCAGCAGCTCGACTACCGGGACAGAGAACACCGGGGAGCTGTTTTTT

d_gene: .
j_gene: TRBJ2-2
abundance: .
v_gene: TRBV9
CDR3aa: CASSVSPGTPRAGELFF
CDR3nt: TGTGCCAGCAGCGTTTCCCCGGGTACCCCCAGGGCCGGGGAGCTGTTTTTT

d_gene: .
j_gene: TRBJ2-7
abundance: .
v_gene: TRBV19
CDR3aa: CASTHRGGSNFYEQYF
CDR3nt: TGTGCCAGTACCCACCGTGGAGGGAGCAACTTCTACGAGCAGTACTTC

d_gene: TRBD2
j_gene: TRBJ2-3
abundance: .
v_gene: TRBV25-1
CDR3aa: CASSGLAGVGDTQYF
CDR3nt: TGTGCCAGCAGTGGACTAGCGGGAGTTGGAGATACGCAGTATTTT

d_gene: TRBD1
j_gene: TRBJ2-2
abundance: once
v_gene: TRBV19
CDR3aa: CASRGQGATGELFF
CDR3nt: TGTGCCAGTAGGGGCCAGGGGGCAACCGGGGAGCTGTTTTTT

d_gene: TRBD1
j_gene: TRBJ2-4
abundance: .
v_gene: TRBV30
CDR3aa: CAWTGGNIQYF
CDR3nt: TGTGCCTGGACAGGGGGTAACATTCAGTACTTC

d_gene: .
j_gene: TRBJ1-1
abundance: .
v_gene: TRBV7-9
CDR3aa: CASSLVGVGF
CDR3nt: TGTGCCAGCAGCTTAGTCGGGGTAGGCTTT

d_gene: .
j_gene: TRBJ2-5
abundance: .
v_gene: TRBV5-1
CDR3aa: CASSFWGERGETQYF
CDR3nt: TGCGCCAGCAGCTTCTGGGGGGAACGGGGAGAGACCCAGTACTTC